This note documents a single T cell receptor beta chain sequence. The antigen is not known. This specimen includes other DNA sequences encoding the same CDR3. Trimming removed 6 bases at V and 1 base at J, with 12 bases between. CDR1 is MNHEY, CDR2 SVGAGI, per germline. This CDR3 contains 14 residues. The data were taken from a study of shared clonotypes between healthy human individuals. Study context: Aged between 18 and 49, the donors were two women and a few men.

Study conclusions and caveats: An anticipated effect of sequencing depth on clonotype sharing among donors was recognized.

Clones were read by immunoSEQ multiplex PCR, and TCRdb kept only the in-frame ones, dropping some. The sample records 2 million to 2.5 million clones, around 95% being singletons. The sequenced material came from naive CD4+ T cells sorted from blood. Indicated subset: CD45RA+ positively selected. The clonotype originates from a man between 18 and 29 years old in good health. V usage is TRBV6-5 and J usage is TRBJ1-1, with TRBD1 as a possible D gene (5 bases). The CDR3 nucleotides are TGTGCCAGCAGGGCCGGGACGGCGAACACTGAAGCTTTCTTT. This encodes CASRAGTANTEAFF.